Listed below are T cell receptor beta chains from one sample, sequenced in a study of cytomegalovirus exposure and HLA in healthy donors. Produced via immunoSEQ multiplex PCR; TCRdb's table is partial and in-frame only. This sample carries under 150,000 clones, 82% of them seen once, and the ten largest clones take approximately 2.3%. Material for sequencing was PBMCs. Source of these receptors: a male donor in good health and CMV-seronegative. Both conserved end residues are part of each CDR3. A D gene is named only where the DNA matches it firmly. Clone size is stated in some rows and not others, as once, few, many or a class when expanded.

j_gene	d_gene	abundance	v_gene	len	CDR3nt	CDR3aa
TRBJ2-4	NA	NA	TRBV2	17	TGTGCCAGCAGTGGGGCAGGAAAAAGCATAGCCAAAAACATTCAGTACTTC	CASSGAGKSIAKNIQYF
TRBJ1-5	NA	once	TRBV7-9	14	TGTGCCAGCAGCCCCCCTATAGGAGATCAGCCCCAGCATTTT	CASSPPIGDQPQHF
TRBJ2-3	TRBD2	NA	TRBV28	14	TGTGCCAGTGGTACTAGCGACCGCACAGATACGCAGTATTTT	CASGTSDRTDTQYF
TRBJ2-2	TRBD2	NA	TRBV2	16	TGTGCCAGCAGCGGGACTAGCGGGCCGAACACCGGGGAGCTGTTTTTT	CASSGTSGPNTGELFF
TRBJ2-7	NA	NA	TRBV13	11	TGTGCCAGCAGCTTATACTACGAGCAGTACTTC	CASSLYYEQYF
TRBJ2-7	TRBD2	NA	TRBV4-1	16	TGCGCCAGCAGCCAAGCTACTAGCGGAGCAAATTACGAGCAGTACTTC	CASSQATSGANYEQYF
TRBJ1-1	TRBD1	NA	TRBV5-4	14	TGTGCCAGCAGCCCCGGTGGGGACAGAGTTGAAGCTTTCTTT	CASSPGGDRVEAFF
TRBJ2-7	NA	NA	TRBV15	13	TGTGCCACACCCCGCGGGGACTTCTACGAGCAGTACTTC	CATPRGDFYEQYF
TRBJ2-1	NA	NA	TRBV9	15	TGTGCCAGCAGCGTAGCTCCGAGCTCCTACAATGAGCAGTTCTTC	CASSVAPSSYNEQFF
TRBJ1-2	NA	NA	TRBV10-1	17	TGCGCCAGCTCCCCGCACCTGTTCAGGGCCCCCGGGTATGGCTACACCTTC	CASSPHLFRAPGYGYTF
TRBJ2-7	TRBD2	NA	TRBV5-1	14	TGCGCCAGCAGCTTGGAGGCTAGCGGGTACGAGCAGTACTTC	CASSLEASGYEQYF
TRBJ2-1	NA	NA	TRBV2	14	TGTGCCAGCAGTGTGGATAGCGTTCGCAATGAGCAGTTCTTC	CASSVDSVRNEQFF
TRBJ1-2	NA	NA	TRBV5-6	18	TGTGCCAGCAGCTCCTTGAGGGGGGGCTTAATCGGTAACTATGGCTACACCTTC	CASSSLRGGLIGNYGYTF
TRBJ2-7	NA	NA	TRBV7-2	15	TGTGCCAGCAGCCCCCGGGACTCTTTATCCTACGAGCAGTACTTC	CASSPRDSLSYEQYF
TRBJ1-6	NA	NA	TRBV30	11	TGTGCCTGGAGCCTTAATTCACCCCTCCACTTT	CAWSLNSPLHF
TRBJ2-1	NA	NA	TRBV13	15	TGTGCCAGCAGCCCTTGGGGGGACCAATACAATGAGCAGTTCTTC	CASSPWGDQYNEQFF
TRBJ2-7	NA	once	TRBV5-1	15	TGCGCCAGCAGCTTGTCACTAGAGGGTCCCTACGAGCAGTACTTC	CASSLSLEGPYEQYF
TRBJ1-5	TRBD1	NA	TRBV19	14	TGTGCCAGTAGTACAGACAGGGGTGTCAAGCCCCAGCATTTT	CASSTDRGVKPQHF
TRBJ2-5	NA	NA	TRBV2	15	TGTGCCAGCGCCAACCTGGGGGGGGCATCAGAGACCCAGTACTTC	CASANLGGASETQYF
TRBJ2-2	TRBD2	NA	TRBV4-2	14	TGTGCCAGCAGCCAAGCTAGCGGGAGAGGGGAGCTGTTTTTT	CASSQASGRGELFF
TRBJ2-2	NA	NA	TRBV28	14	TGTGCCAGCAGCGCAGGGTGGAGCACCGGGGAGCTGTTTTTT	CASSAGWSTGELFF
TRBJ2-3	NA	NA	TRBV18	15	TGTGCCAGCTCACCACCGTCGGGTAGCACAGATACGCAGTATTTT	CASSPPSGSTDTQYF
TRBJ2-5	NA	NA	TRBV6-5	10	TGTGCCAGAGGGAGGGAGACCCAGTACTTC	CARGRETQYF